The 21 T cell receptor beta chains below were found in one sample sequenced in a study of radiotherapy plus CTLA-4 blockade in lung cancer. Sequencing used immunoSEQ multiplex PCR; TCRdb keeps in-frame clones, though not all of them. This table holds around 40,000 clones, 65% to 75% found once. Specimen: peripheral blood, collected from a patient treated with radiotherapy plus ipilimumab. The receptors were gathered from a human donor with non-small cell lung cancer who had stable disease on radiotherapy plus ipilimumab.

The chain joins TRBV12-5 to TRBJ2-1, with a possible D match to TRBD1 (6 bases). CDR1 is LGHNT and CDR2 is FRNRAP in the germline V gene. The V end lost 0 bases, the J end lost 9 bases, and 18 bases lay between the germline ends. There are 16 residues in the CDR3. The CDR3 loop is CASGLVRLAGVGEQFF. The CDR3 DNA reads as TGTGCTAGTGGTTTGGTACGTTTGGCAGGGGTTGGTGAGCAGTTCTTC. Supplemented by reference TRBV12-5 and TRBJ2-1, the full variable domain reads DARVTQTPRHKVTEMGQEVTMRCQPILGHNTVFWYRQTMMQGLELLAYFRNRAPLDDSGMPKDRFSAEMPDATLATLKIQPSEPRDSAVYFCASGLVRLAGVGEQFFGPGTRLTVL.

The rearrangement uses TRBV7-9 and TRBJ2-5, with 15 bases matching TRBD2. CDR3 length: 17 amino acids. The junction had 4 bases not matched to a gene; V was cut back by 5 bases and J by 0 bases. Per germline, CDR1 SEHNR and CDR2 FQNEAQ (reference sequence). CDR3: CASSVGTSGGYQETQYF. The CDR3 region has the DNA TGTGCCAGCAGCGTAGGGACTAGCGGGGGGTACCAAGAGACCCAGTACTTC.

This sequence joins TRBV5-1 and TRBJ1-6; TRBD1 matches 9 bases. Germline CDR1 is SGHRS and CDR2 is YFSETQ. The CDR3 is 16 residues long. Trimming took 2 bases from V and 2 from J; bases not matched to a gene: 2. The CDR3 DNA reads TGCGCCAGCAGCTTAACAGGGGGCGCCTATAATTCACCCCTCCACTTT. The encoded protein is CASSLTGGAYNSPLHF.

The chain combines TRBV29-1 with TRBJ1-2; D not resolved. Germline CDR1 SQVTM, CDR2 ANQGSEA. This CDR3 region has 11 residues. Trimming shortened V by 6 bases and J by 8 bases, and 13 bases separated the two germline ends. The CDR3: CSVDLAGGYTF. The CDR3, as DNA: TGCAGCGTCGACTTGGCGGGGGGCTACACCTTC.

The V gene is TRBV27, the J gene TRBJ2-7; D is unclear. Germline V gene sequence: CDR1 MNHEY, CDR2 SMNVEV (reference sequence). The ends were cut back, 4 bases at V and 0 bases at J, with 10 bases in the middle. This CDR3 has 14 amino acids. The CDR3 DNA sequence: TGTGCCAGCAGTTCCGCCGGGTTCTCCTACGAGCAGTACTTC. This encodes CASSSAGFSYEQYF.

This clone was observed a handful of times. V usage is TRBV27 and J usage is TRBJ2-1, with 9 bases fitting TRBD2. Germline V lookup: CDR1 MNHEY, CDR2 SMNVEV (reference sequence). After removal of 2 bases from V and 16 bases from J, the junction contained 12 bases not matched to a gene. The CDR3 sequence is 14 residues long. CDR3 region: CASSLRGGGASKFF. CDR3 sequence (DNA): TGTGCCAGCAGTTTACGGGGCGGGGGGGCCTCGAAATTCTTC.

The chain has TRBV5-1 and TRBJ1-1; possible D gene TRBD1, 5 bases. This CDR3 contains 14 residues. Germline CDR1 reads SGHRS; CDR2 reads YFSETQ. Trimming removed 1 base from V and 4 bases from J, with 11 bases in between. The CDR3, as DNA: TGCGCCAGCAGCTTGTCAGGGTGGGGCACTGAAGCTTTCTTT. Translation gives CASSLSGWGTEAFF.

This clone was counted between two and nine times. The V call is TRBV5-5, the J call TRBJ2-5, with TRBD1 matching over 8 bases. Looked up from germline, CDR1 is SGHKS and CDR2 is YYEKEE (reference sequence). J was trimmed by 3 bases and V by 4 bases; bases with no gene match: 8. The CDR3 has 15 amino acids. CDR3 residues: CASSLGDRIKETQYF. The CDR3 DNA is TGTGCCAGCAGCCTAGGGGACAGGATTAAAGAGACCCAGTACTTC.

The chain recombines TRBV7-6 with TRBJ2-1; 7 bases map to TRBD1. The trim removed 0 bases at V and 4 bases at J, leaving 3 bases unmatched. From germline, CDR1 is SGHVS and CDR2 FNYEAQ. The CDR3 totals 15 residues. The CDR3 nucleotides are TGTGCCAGCAGCTTAGCAGGACAGGCGTACAATGAGCAGTTCTTC. It yields the protein CASSLAGQAYNEQFF.

The chain carries TRBV9 and TRBJ2-3, with 12 bases that match TRBD2. Trimming took 6 bases from V and 6 from J; bases not matched to a gene: 5. CDR3 size: 14 residues. Germline CDR1 and CDR2: SGDLS and YYNGEE. The CDR3 spells CASNLAGGLDTQYF. CDR3 in DNA: TGTGCCAGCAACCTAGCGGGGGGGCTTGATACGCAGTATTTT.

The V call is TRBV28, the J call TRBJ1-2; a possible D gene is TRBD1 (5 bases). The CDR3 has 20 amino acids. Germline assignment: CDR1 MDHEN and CDR2 SYDVKM. V was shortened by 7 bases and J by 0 bases, with 30 bases between the two germline ends. CDR3 sequence: CASTKQAGLVIRSANYGYTF. CDR3 DNA: TGTGCCAGCACCAAGCAGGCAGGGCTCGTTATACGTTCAGCTAACTATGGCTACACCTTC.

The V call is TRBV29-1, the J call TRBJ2-5; D is unclear. The length of the CDR3 is 13 residues. Germline-derived CDR1 and CDR2 are SQVTM and ANQGSEA. V was trimmed by 6 bases and J by 3 bases, leaving 14 bases between them. The CDR3 DNA sequence: TGCAGCGTCGCCCCTTACAGTGAAGAGACCCAGTACTTC. Translating gives CSVAPYSEETQYF.

This chain uses TRBV7-9 with TRBJ1-1; no clear D gene. The germline V gene encodes CDR1 SEHNR and CDR2 FQNEAQ (reference sequence). V lost 5 bases and J lost 0, with 10 bases in between. This CDR3 has 14 residues. CDR3 DNA sequence: TGTGCCAGCAGCAACACGCGGGTGAACACTGAAGCTTTCTTT. Amino acid sequence: CASSNTRVNTEAFF.

This chain links TRBV15 with TRBJ2-1, with 8 bases lining up with TRBD2. The V segment lost 8 bases and the J segment 10 bases; nucleotides outside the gene matches: 10. CDR1 and CDR2 from the germline V gene are LNHNV and YYDKDF (reference sequence). CDR3 size: 13 residues. The CDR3 reads CATSTGRVGEQFF. The CDR3 nucleotides are TGTGCCACCTCAACCGGGAGGGTCGGGGAGCAGTTCTTC.

This clone has a handful of counts. The gene calls are TRBV29-1 and TRBJ1-4; TRBD1 aligns across 9 bases. Trimming took 7 bases from V and 10 from J; bases not matched to a gene: 7. This CDR3 contains 12 residues. The germline V gene encodes CDR1 SQVTM and CDR2 ANQGSEA. The CDR3 DNA is TGCAGCGCATCGGGACAGGGTCCAAAACTGTTTTTT. It translates to CSASGQGPKLFF.

The V call is TRBV5-6, the J call TRBJ1-1; D is possibly TRBD1 (6 bases). The CDR3 runs to 16 residues. Germline CDR1 reads SGHDT; CDR2 reads YYEEEE. V lost 7 bases and J lost 1, with 20 bases in between. The CDR3 coding sequence is TGTGCCAGCGACGCATCGGCAGGGGCGACGAACACTGAAGCTTTCTTT. Residues: CASDASAGATNTEAFF.

V gene TRBV6-1 combines with J gene TRBJ1-1, with TRBD1 matching over 8 bases. The CDR3 loop spans 18 amino acids. The germline CDR1 and CDR2 sequences are MNHNS and SASEGT. With V trimmed by 1 base and J by 3 bases, 13 bases remained unmatched. The CDR3 DNA reads TGTGCCAGCAGTGAAGGGATGGACAGGGACAAACGGGACACTGAAGCTTTCTTT. Translated: CASSEGMDRDKRDTEAFF.

The V and J genes are TRBV19 and TRBJ2-1; the D gene is possibly TRBD1 (6 bases). The CDR3 consists of 14 residues. The germline V gene encodes CDR1 LNHDA and CDR2 SQIVND (reference sequence). V lost 10 bases, J lost 5 bases, and 18 bases lay in between. The CDR3: CATQDSRSNNEQFF. The CDR3 coding sequence is TGTGCCACCCAGGACAGTCGGTCGAACAATGAGCAGTTCTTC. Combining the CDR3 with reference TRBV19 and TRBJ2-1 gives the whole variable domain DGGITQSPKYLFRKEGQNVTLSCEQNLNHDAMYWYRQDPGQGLRLIYYSQIVNDFQKGDIAEGYSVSREKKESFPLTVTSAQKNPTAFYLCATQDSRSNNEQFFGPGTRLTVL.

This clone was seen more than once but under ten times. The CDR3 region has the DNA TGCGCCAGCACGTACGATGGCGGCTCCTACGAGCAGTACTTC. This translates into CASTYDGGSYEQYF. The V and J genes are TRBV5-1 and TRBJ2-7; D is unresolved. Trimming took off 6 bases at V and 0 bases at J, with 13 bases between the two ends. The CDR3 runs 14 residues. Germline V lookup: CDR1 SGHRS, CDR2 YFSETQ. Based on the CDR3 plus reference TRBV5-1 and TRBJ2-7, the full variable domain is KAGVTQTPRYLIKTRGQQVTLSCSPISGHRSVSWYQQTPGQGLQFLFEYFSETQRNKGNFPGRFSGRQFSNSRSEMNVSTLELGDSALYLCASTYDGGSYEQYFGPGTRLTVT.

This chain connects TRBV27 to TRBJ1-4; 7 positions agree with TRBD1. The CDR3 spans 17 residues. Germline V gene data show CDR1 as MNHEY and CDR2 as SMNVEV (reference sequence). Trimming cost V 3 bases and J 2 bases; bases outside gene matches: 9. Here the CDR3 reads CASSLRGGSLTNEKLFF. CDR3 DNA: TGTGCCAGCAGTTTGAGAGGGGGCTCCCTGACTAATGAAAAACTGTTTTTT.

The chain couples TRBV29-1 to TRBJ2-3, with 13 positions matching TRBD2. Losses at the gene ends were 0 bases for V and 8 bases for J; bases not matched to a gene: 20. The CDR3 length is 20 residues. Germline V gene data show CDR1 as SQVTM and CDR2 as ANQGSEA. The CDR3 sequence is CSVEDPWTATSGGLSGTQYF. The CDR3 coding sequence is TGCAGCGTTGAAGATCCTTGGACAGCGACTAGCGGGGGGCTATCCGGTACGCAGTATTTT.